This is a list of T cell receptor beta chains from one sample in a study of cytomegalovirus exposure and HLA in healthy donors. The table came from immunoSEQ multiplex PCR; TCRdb's copy has only in-frame clones and leaves some out. The profile shows roughly 100,000 clones, roughly 79% of them singletons. Sequencing used PBMCs. The source is a man aged 50 or older in good health and CMV-seropositive. Both conserved end residues are part of each CDR3. D genes are given only for firm matches. A clone size is listed for some rows: how often the clone was seen (once, few, many), or a class if it is expanded.

>few|TRBV11-1|NA|14|TRBJ2-7
CASSLTESSYEQYF
TGTGCCAGCAGCTTAACAGAGAGCTCCTACGAGCAGTACTTC
>NA|TRBV27|TRBD1|15|TRBJ2-5
CASSFASTGRETQYF
TGTGCCAGCAGTTTCGCCTCGACAGGGCGGGAGACCCAGTACTTC
>NA|TRBV6-6|NA|15|TRBJ1-1
CASSDHTGSNTEAFF
TGTGCCAGCAGTGACCATACAGGGTCGAACACTGAAGCTTTCTTT
>NA|TRBV27|NA|14|TRBJ1-5
CASSFIGSNQPQHF
TGTGCCAGCAGTTTCATCGGGAGCAATCAGCCCCAGCATTTT
>NA|TRBV28|NA|15|TRBJ2-2
CASSPQGRGAGELFF
TGTGCCAGCAGCCCACAGGGAAGAGGGGCCGGGGAGCTGTTTTTT
>NA|TRBV28|NA|15|TRBJ1-4
CASSRAGATNEKLFF
TGTGCCAGCAGTAGAGCGGGAGCAACTAATGAAAAACTGTTTTTT
>NA|TRBV14|NA|13|TRBJ2-2
CASSQNPGGELFF
TGTGCCAGCAGCCAAAACCCGGGCGGGGAGCTGTTTTTT
>NA|TRBV2|TRBD1|14|TRBJ2-7
CASNEDRGPYEQYF
TGTGCCAGCAACGAGGACAGGGGTCCGTACGAGCAGTACTTC
>NA|TRBV27|NA|15|TRBJ2-3
CASRQGGVSTDTQYF
TGTGCCAGCCGACAGGGAGGAGTGAGCACAGATACGCAGTATTTT
>few|TRBV11-2|TRBD2|16|TRBJ2-1
CASSYLGLASHNEQFF
TGTGCCAGCAGCTACTTGGGACTAGCGAGTCACAATGAGCAGTTCTTC
>few|TRBV23-1|NA|12|TRBJ2-2
CASSPRTGELFF
TGCGCCAGCAGTCCCCGGACCGGGGAGCTGTTTTTT
>NA|TRBV4-2|TRBD1|17|TRBJ2-7
CASSQARQGTSSYEQYF
TGTGCCAGCAGCCAGGCGAGACAGGGTACAAGCTCCTACGAGCAGTACTTC
>NA|TRBV7-2|NA|14|TRBJ2-7
CASSLAPATYEQYF
TGTGCCAGCAGCTTAGCGCCCGCTACCTACGAGCAGTACTTC
>NA|TRBV19|TRBD2|16|TRBJ2-1
CASSIIGLAEYNEQFF
TGTGCCAGTAGTATAATCGGACTAGCGGAATACAATGAGCAGTTCTTC
>NA|TRBV6-1|TRBD2|16|TRBJ2-3
CASSGASGSSTDTQYF
TGTGCCAGCAGTGGGGCTAGCGGGAGCAGCACAGATACGCAGTATTTT
>NA|TRBV6-5|TRBD2|15|TRBJ2-7
CASSLGTSGIEEQYF
TGTGCCAGCAGTCTCGGGACTAGCGGGATTGAGGAGCAGTACTTC
>NA|TRBV30|NA|14|TRBJ1-2
CAWSVHRSNYGYTF
TGTGCCTGGAGTGTACACAGGTCTAACTATGGCTACACCTTC
>NA|TRBV11-3|NA|16|TRBJ2-2
CASSLVGSANTGELFF
TGTGCCAGCAGCTTAGTTGGTAGCGCGAACACCGGGGAGCTGTTTTTT
>NA|TRBV7-9|NA|14|TRBJ2-3
CASSLSSGADTQYF
TGTGCCAGCAGCTTATCCAGCGGCGCAGATACGCAGTATTTT
>few|TRBV2|TRBD1|16|TRBJ2-7
CASRKDPGTGVDEQYF
TGTGCCAGCAGGAAAGACCCCGGGACAGGGGTTGACGAGCAGTACTTC
>NA|TRBV5-1|NA|14|TRBJ1-6
CASSYPDGNSPLHF
TGCGCCAGCAGCTACCCCGACGGGAATTCACCCCTCCACTTT
>NA|TRBV28|TRBD1|13|TRBJ1-5
CAMAGGADQPQHF
TGTGCCATGGCAGGGGGTGCCGATCAGCCCCAGCATTTT
>NA|TRBV5-4|TRBD2|17|TRBJ2-2
CASSSRTSGQNTGELFF
TGTGCCAGCAGCTCCCGGACTAGCGGGCAAAACACCGGGGAGCTGTTTTTT
>few|TRBV28|TRBD2|14|TRBJ2-7
CASSLAGTTYEQYF
TGTGCCAGCAGTCTAGCGGGAACAACCTACGAGCAGTACTTC
>NA|TRBV28|TRBD1|18|TRBJ1-2
CASSLNWSGQGANYGYTF
TGTGCCAGCAGTTTAAATTGGTCCGGACAGGGGGCGAACTATGGCTACACCTTC
>NA|TRBV7-8|NA|12|TRBJ2-7
CASSSDVRGQYF
TGTGCCAGCAGCTCAGACGTACGAGGGCAGTACTTC
>NA|TRBV19|TRBD2|13|TRBJ2-1
CASSIVREGEQFF
TGTGCCAGTAGTATAGTCCGGGAGGGTGAGCAGTTCTTC
>NA|TRBV2|NA|14|TRBJ2-3
CASRREVSTDTQYF
TGTGCCAGCAGGAGGGAGGTCAGCACAGATACGCAGTATTTT
>NA|TRBV29-1|TRBD2|13|TRBJ2-7
CSGTSGSSYEQYF
TGCAGCGGGACTAGCGGGAGCTCCTACGAGCAGTACTTC
>NA|TRBV10-3|TRBD2|16|TRBJ2-3
CAISESASGSRDTQYF
TGTGCCATCAGTGAGTCCGCTAGCGGGAGTAGAGATACGCAGTATTTT
>NA|TRBV29-1|TRBD1|13|TRBJ2-7
CSVGQGLQYEQYF
TGCAGCGTTGGACAGGGGCTTCAGTACGAGCAGTACTTC
>NA|TRBV9|NA|15|TRBJ2-1
CASSLTGGSYNEQFF
TGTGCCAGCAGCCTAACCGGGGGCTCCTACAATGAGCAGTTCTTC
>few|TRBV18|TRBD1|15|TRBJ2-7
CASSPPGQGLYEQYF
TGTGCCAGCTCACCCCCGGGACAGGGGTTGTACGAGCAGTACTTC
>NA|TRBV29-1|NA|14|TRBJ2-7
CSVEEGRGTYEQYF
TGCAGCGTTGAAGAGGGGCGGGGCACCTACGAGCAGTACTTC
>NA|TRBV11-2|TRBD2|17|TRBJ2-3
CASSPSSGRVRSDTQYF
TGTGCCAGCAGCCCAAGTAGCGGGAGAGTTCGTTCAGATACGCAGTATTTT
>NA|TRBV15|NA|16|TRBJ2-5
CATSSQLQGSQETQYF
TGTGCCACCAGCAGCCAACTTCAGGGTAGCCAAGAGACCCAGTACTTC
>NA|TRBV9|NA|16|TRBJ1-2
CASSATDSTTNYGYTF
TGTGCCAGCAGCGCGACGGACTCTACTACTAACTATGGCTACACCTTC
>NA|TRBV7-3|TRBD2|15|TRBJ2-3
CASSLGAGSADTQYF
TGTGCCAGCAGCTTAGGAGCGGGGTCGGCAGATACGCAGTATTTT
>NA|TRBV7-8|TRBD2|16|TRBJ2-7
CASSPPGLAAVYEQYF
TGTGCCAGCAGTCCTCCGGGACTAGCGGCAGTCTACGAGCAGTACTTC
>NA|TRBV28|NA|15|TRBJ1-4
CASSHLPATNEKLFF
TGTGCCAGCAGCCACCTACCGGCAACTAATGAAAAACTGTTTTTT
>NA|TRBV19|NA|15|TRBJ2-1
CASTIDRSSYNEQFF
TGTGCCAGTACCATTGACAGGAGCTCCTACAATGAGCAGTTCTTC
>NA|TRBV2|NA|15|TRBJ2-7
CASRADYFSGEEQYF
TGTGCCAGCAGAGCCGACTATTTCAGTGGGGAAGAGCAGTACTTC